The source of this TCR beta chain is a study of regulatory T cells in long-lasting Graves disease. Study-wide findings and caveats: The study found TRBV28, TRBJ1-2 and TRBJ2-5 favored in persistent disease. A reduction in accuracy may have resulted from the small sample size.

Germline CDR1 reads SGHRS; CDR2 reads YFSETQ. Trimming cost V 2 bases and J 0 bases, with 11 bases left between them. The CDR3 totals 16 residues. Sequencing libraries for TCR beta were prepared with iRepertoire HTBI primers and Arm-PCR of CDR3 regions. MiXCR, run by TCRdb on the multiplex PCR reads, gives a single entry per CDR3 protein. The table has around 400,000 distinct CDR3 sequences, about 15% seen once. Time point in this sample: newly diagnosed GD, antithyroid drugs for less than 3 months. PBMC-extracted RNA yielded the TCR library. This clonotype appeared many times. Its target is unknown. The same data also contributed to another study, on T cells in Graves' hyperthyroidism and ophthalmopathy. That work contributes: Investigators excluded patients with uncontrolled infection, other autoimmune disease, pregnancy or lactation. The primer set for the first-round RT-PCR of the TCR CDR3 was HTBI.

This chain links TRBV5-1 with TRBJ1-4, with a possible D match to TRBD1 (6 bases). The sequence was collected from a woman between 35 and 50 years old with Graves disease. The source was peripheral blood mononuclear cells (PBMCs), collected at new diagnosis, from a patient treated with antithyroid drugs. The chain's CDR3 is CASSFGTRATNEKLFF. The CDR3 region has the DNA TGCGCCAGCAGCTTCGGGACACGAGCAACTAATGAAAAACTGTTTTTT.